What follows describes a single T cell receptor beta chain. The sample belongs to a study of blood T cells in healthy people across ages. Researchers collected approximately 9.5 milliliters of peripheral blood from every single donor. A sample-barcoded 5' primer and a J-beta primer mix were used in a second PCR of about 7 to 12 cycles. TCRdb re-called the 5' RACE reads through MiXCR, storing one row per CDR3 protein. Of about 1.7 million distinct CDR3 sequences listed, roughly 27% were seen once; the top ten hold 7.7%. Looked up from germline, CDR1 is MNHEY and CDR2 is SVGAGI. The CDR3 is made up of 15 amino acids. The V end was cut by 2 bases, the J end by 4 bases, with 14 bases between.

Input material: blood. This receptor was obtained from a woman aged 25 to 39 in good health. The chain couples TRBV6-5 to TRBJ1-2, with D maybe TRBD1 (6 bases). The CDR3 nucleotides are TGTGCCAGCAGTTACGGGGGGGGGCGTAGCTATGGCTACACCTTC. This gives the protein CASSYGGGRSYGYTF.